Following are 5 T cell receptor beta chains from one sample sequenced in a study of shared clonotypes between healthy human individuals. Profiled with immunoSEQ multiplex PCR; TCRdb holds only in-frame clones, not every one. Here the sample spans over a million clones, approximately 80% being singletons. The sequencing input was memory CD4+ T cells from PBMCs. Regarding subset: CD45RA-negative fraction. Receptors originate from a man aged 18-30 years in good health. Some clones in this sample may be carry-over from other donors' samples.

The V and J genes are TRBV28 and TRBJ1-5; the D gene is possibly TRBD1 (6 bases). The V and J ends lost 6 bases and 0 bases respectively, with 15 bases between them. The CDR3 is 16 residues long. Germline V CDR1 and CDR2: MDHEN, SYDVKM. The CDR3 sequence is CASSATGILSNQPQHF. The CDR3 region has the DNA TGTGCCAGCAGCGCCACAGGGATCCTTAGCAATCAGCCCCAGCATTTT.

The chain combines TRBV30 with TRBJ2-3; D uncertain. Trimming cost V 1 base and J 0 bases, with 14 bases left between them. This CDR3 comprises 16 residues. Germline CDR1 is GTSNPN and CDR2 is SVGIG (reference sequence). CDR3 in amino acids: CAWSDKRKRSTDTQYF. CDR3 nucleotide sequence: TGTGCCTGGAGTGATAAAAGGAAGAGGAGCACAGATACGCAGTATTTT. Complete variable domain (other parts from reference TRBV30 and TRBJ2-3): SQTIHQWPATLVQPVGSPLSLECTVEGTSNPNLYWYRQAAGRGLQLLFYSVGIGQISSEVPQNLSASRPQDRQFILSSKKLLLSDSGFYLCAWSDKRKRSTDTQYFGPGTRLTVL.

In its sample, this clone was seen a few times. The chain joins TRBV18 to TRBJ1-1; D uncertain. CDR1 is KGHSH and CDR2 is LQKENI in the germline V gene. The CDR3 spans 14 residues. V was clipped by 0 bases and J by 5 bases, with 10 bases between them. CDR3: CASSPPGGRTEAFF. CDR3 in DNA: TGTGCCAGCTCACCACCAGGTGGGAGAACTGAAGCTTTCTTT.

This CDR3 reads CASSVGWGMAGANVLTF. The CDR3 DNA is TGTGCCAGCAGTGTGGGGTGGGGGATGGCTGGGGCCAACGTCCTGACTTTC. The V call is TRBV28, the J call TRBJ2-6, with D possibly being TRBD1 or TRBD2 (5 bases each). This CDR3 has 17 amino acids. V lost 5 bases, J lost 2 bases, and 16 bases lay in between. Looked up from germline, CDR1 is MDHEN and CDR2 is SYDVKM.

The CDR3 protein is CASNPLGGDNQPQHF. Written as DNA, the CDR3 is TGTGCCAGTAATCCCTTAGGAGGGGACAATCAGCCCCAGCATTTT. The chain employs TRBV19 and TRBJ1-5; tentatively, D is TRBD1 (5 bases). Trimming stripped 7 bases from V and 3 bases from J, with 16 bases between. Germline V lookup: CDR1 LNHDA, CDR2 SQIVND (reference sequence). The CDR3 has 15 residues. The full variable domain, in which reference TRBV19 and TRBJ1-5 provide the parts outside the CDR3, is DGGITQSPKYLFRKEGQNVTLSCEQNLNHDAMYWYRQDPGQGLRLIYYSQIVNDFQKGDIAEGYSVSREKKESFPLTVTSAQKNPTAFYLCASNPLGGDNQPQHFGDGTRLSIL.